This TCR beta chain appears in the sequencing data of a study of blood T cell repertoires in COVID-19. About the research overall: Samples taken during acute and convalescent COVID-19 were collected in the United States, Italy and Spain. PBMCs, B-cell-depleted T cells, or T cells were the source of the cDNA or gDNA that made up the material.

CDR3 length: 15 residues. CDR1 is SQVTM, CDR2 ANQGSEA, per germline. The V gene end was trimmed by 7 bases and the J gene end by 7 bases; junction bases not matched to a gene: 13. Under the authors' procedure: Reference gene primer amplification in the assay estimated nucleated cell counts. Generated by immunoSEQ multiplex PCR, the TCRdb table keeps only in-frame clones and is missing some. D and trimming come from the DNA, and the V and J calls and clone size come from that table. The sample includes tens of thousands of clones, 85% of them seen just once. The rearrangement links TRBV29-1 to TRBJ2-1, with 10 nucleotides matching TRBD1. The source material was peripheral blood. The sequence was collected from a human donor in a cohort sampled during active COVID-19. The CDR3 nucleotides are TGCAGCGGGTTCGCTCGGGGACAGGGGAGGAATGAGCAGTTCTTC. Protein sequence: CSGFARGQGRNEQFF.